This T cell receptor beta chain was recovered during a study of Graves' ophthalmopathy and Graves' hyperthyroidism. Of note for this clonotype: No antigen is known for it.

Using RNA transcripts, the TCR beta CDR3 regions were amplified. The first round was an RT-PCR with HTBI primers, and the second round was a multiplex PCR. Each CDR3 protein gets one entry after TCRdb re-called the multiplex PCR reads with MiXCR. The table includes around 1,200,000 distinct CDR3 sequences, 35% to 40% detected once. Study outcomes and limitations: Ophthalmopathy was separated from stable hyperthyroidism by a 13-signature model with 87.88% sensitivity and just under 84% specificity. In blood, most expanded thyroid clonotypes above 0.001 frequency were also detected.

Among the hyperthyroidism patients, all were newly diagnosed, aged 18 to 65, with under 2 months' duration. Pregnancy or lactation, uncontrolled infections and other autoimmune diseases were grounds for excluding patients. CDR3 length: 15 amino acids. Germline CDR1 is ENHRY and CDR2 is SYGVKD. V dropped 5 bases and J dropped 1; count of bases not matched to a gene: 5. The chain has TRBV10-3 and TRBJ2-3, with 8 bases lining up with TRBD1. This TCR was sampled from an adult man with Graves' hyperthyroidism. Sequencing used peripheral blood or thyroid tissue (not recorded which). This chain's CDR3 is CAISSDRGGTDTQYF. Here the CDR3 DNA reads TGTGCCATCAGTTCTGACAGGGGCGGCACAGATACGCAGTATTTT.